These 17 T cell receptor beta chains originate from one sample sequenced in a study of CD8+CD57+ T cells in acquired aplastic anemia (dated by TCRdb to 2016 to 2019). Sequencer: Illumina HiSeq 2000. Genomic DNA was used as template for profiling of TCR beta VDJ combinations and CDR3 sequences. The raw public data were reprocessed by TCRdb itself: fastp quality trimming at Q25, MiXCR clonotype calling, in-frame beta chains only. Identical CDR3 protein sequences are pooled into one entry, listed with their most common genes and DNA. The sample includes 300,000 or so distinct CDR3 sequences, with around three fifths observed a single time. The ten largest clones take up 8% of the sample. The sequencing input was sorted CD4+, CD8+, or CD8+CD57+ T cells (not recorded which) from PBMCs. Receptor source: a human donor with severe aplastic anemia or a healthy control (not recorded which).

The CDR3 region is CAYREGGELFF. The CDR3 region has the DNA TGTGCTTACCGCGAGGGCGGGGAGCTGTTTTTT. The gene calls are TRBV7-6 and TRBJ2-2, with D possibly TRBD2 on 5 matching bases. Germline loops: CDR1 SGHVS, CDR2 FNYEAQ. The CDR3 has 11 amino acids.

Here the CDR3 reads CASSVEGGMNTEAFF. DNA of the CDR3: TGTGCCAGCAGCGTAGAGGGAGGGATGAACACTGAAGCTTTCTTT. This chain connects TRBV9 to TRBJ1-1; no definite D call. Germline CDR1 is SGDLS and CDR2 is YYNGEE. Trimming left V 0 bases short and J 0 bases short, with 9 bases between. The CDR3 length is 15 residues. Filled out from reference TRBV9 and TRBJ1-1, the complete variable domain reads DSGVTQTPKHLITATGQRVTLRCSPRSGDLSVYWYQQSLDQGLQFLIQYYNGEERAKGNILERFSAQQFPDLHSELNLSSLELGDSALYFCASSVEGGMNTEAFFGQGTRLTVV.

With respect to this clonotype: The CDR3 ends on some other residue instead of the conserved phenylalanine or tryptophan, so this is likely a read error. The chain links TRBV10-3 to TRBJ2-1; no clear D. This CDR3 contains 17 residues. Trimming shortened V by 4 bases and J by 0 bases, and 16 bases separated the two germline ends. CDR1 is ENHRY, CDR2 SYGVKD, per germline. CDR3 sequence: CAISGVLAMTSYNEQFP. CDR3 nucleotides: TGTGCCATCAGTGGGGTTTTGGCGATGACCTCCTACAATGAGCAGTTCCCC.

On this clonotype: Compared with germline, one end of the junction differs, possibly owing to a read error. The chain employs TRBV3-1 and TRBJ2-7, with 7 bases lining up with TRBD1. CDR1 and CDR2 from the germline V gene are LGHDT and YNNKEL (reference sequence). The length of the CDR3 is 12 residues. Written as DNA, the CDR3 is TGTGCCAGCAGCTTCACAGGGGCCGAGCTGTACTTC. Protein product: CASSFTGAELYF.

This clonotype has ten or more counts. This chain joins TRBV19 and TRBJ1-4; TRBD1 is a possible D gene (6 bases). The V and J ends lost 4 bases and 5 bases respectively, with 14 bases between them. Germline lookup yields CDR1 LNHDA and CDR2 SQIVND (reference sequence). The CDR3 sequence is 15 residues long. CDR3 sequence reads: CASSRSGQLNEKLFF. The CDR3 region has the DNA TGTGCCAGTAGTAGGAGCGGACAGCTGAATGAAAAACTGTTTTTT.

The V gene is TRBV11-2, the J gene TRBJ2-1; 11 nucleotides align to TRBD2. With V trimmed by 5 bases and J by 4 bases, 4 bases remained unmatched. CDR1 and CDR2 (germline): SGHAT, FQNNGV. The CDR3 covers 15 residues. The CDR3 protein is CASSRSGRDYNEQFF. CDR3 DNA: TGTGCCAGCAGCCGTAGCGGGAGGGATTACAATGAGCAGTTCTTC.

In its sample, this clonotype was seen once. This chain links TRBV19 with TRBJ1-5; no firm D call. Trimming left V 5 bases short and J 3 bases short, with 11 bases between. In germline, CDR1 is LNHDA, CDR2 SQIVND (reference sequence). The CDR3 runs to 14 residues. In nucleotides, the CDR3 is TGTGCCAGTAGTCCCCCGGGAGACAATCAGCCCCAGCATTTT. Its protein is CASSPPGDNQPQHF.

This clonotype was counted a few times. The chain links TRBV7-8 to TRBJ2-3; unclear D gene. This CDR3 contains 14 residues. Trimming left V 1 base short and J 6 bases short, with 11 bases between. CDR1 is SGHVS and CDR2 is FQNEAQ in the germline V gene. This CDR3 is CASSLVVTRDTQYF. The CDR3 nucleotides are TGTGCCAGCAGCTTAGTGGTCACGAGGGATACGCAGTATTTT.

The chain employs TRBV24-1 and TRBJ2-3, with 11 bases lining up with TRBD2. The V gene's germline CDR1 is KGHDR and CDR2 SFDVKD. This CDR3 comprises 18 residues. V lost 3 bases, J lost 2 bases, and 9 bases stayed unmatched. CDR3 protein: CATSDPTGTSGATDTQYF. In DNA, the CDR3 is TGTGCCACCAGTGATCCCACGGGGACTAGCGGTGCCACAGATACGCAGTATTTT.

The rearrangement joins TRBV7-8 to TRBJ2-7; 7 bases are shared with TRBD1. Trimming removed 5 bases from V and 3 bases from J; junction bases left unmatched: 7. Germline CDR1 and CDR2: SGHVS and FQNEAQ. The CDR3 loop spans 14 amino acids. The CDR3 bases are TGTGCCAGCAGCGGACGGGACAGCGACTACGAGCAGTACTTC. It encodes CASSGRDSDYEQYF.

This clonotype was seen more than once but under ten times. The genes are TRBV10-3 and TRBJ2-5; D call uncertain. Trimming cost V 4 bases and J 4 bases, with 7 bases left between them. Germline lookup yields CDR1 ENHRY and CDR2 SYGVKD. The CDR3 loop spans 12 amino acids. The chain's CDR3 is CAISARPETQYF. In nucleotides, the CDR3 is TGTGCCATCAGTGCCCGCCCAGAGACCCAGTACTTC.

This clonotype was found many times. The chain combines TRBV2 with TRBJ1-2; TRBD1 matches at 9 bases. Germline-derived CDR1 and CDR2 are SNHLY and FYNNEI. After removal of 6 bases from V and 0 bases from J, the junction contained 5 bases not matched to a gene. The CDR3 spans 15 residues. This CDR3 is CASRPDRGANYGYTF. The DNA for the CDR3 is TGTGCCAGCAGACCCGACAGGGGGGCTAACTATGGCTACACCTTC.

There are many counts of this clonotype. This chain connects TRBV9 to TRBJ2-7; the D gene is possibly TRBD2 (5 bases). This CDR3 is 14 amino acids long. V lost 0 bases to trimming and J lost 0 bases, with 7 bases between them. The V gene's germline CDR1 is SGDLS and CDR2 YYNGEE. The CDR3 spells CASSVGGNSYEQYF. CDR3 in DNA: TGTGCCAGCAGCGTAGGAGGGAACTCCTACGAGCAGTACTTC.

To note about this clonotype: This sequence may be a read error, since a much larger clone differs from it by one base. The CDR3 does not end in the conserved phenylalanine or tryptophan, so this is likely a read error. The chain recombines TRBV4-3 with TRBJ2-3; 13 bases are shared with TRBD2. CDR1 is LGHNA, CDR2 YSLEER, per germline. CDR3 size: 17 residues. J was trimmed by 1 base and V by 1 base; bases with no gene match: 2. The CDR3 nucleotides read TGCGCCAGCAGCCAAGGGACTAGCGGGGGCCGCACAGATACGCAGTATCTT. Translating gives CASSQGTSGGRTDTQYL.

A few counts support this clonotype. At one end the junction does not follow the germline gene, possibly because of a read error. This chain uses TRBV5-1 with TRBJ2-7; D gene unclear. The CDR3 extends over 12 amino acids. The germline CDR1 and CDR2 sequences are SGHRS and YFSETQ. CDR3 residues: CASNSLGYEQYF. The CDR3 nucleotides read TGTGCCAGCAACAGTTTAGGATACGAGCAGTACTTC.

In its sample, this clonotype was seen many times. The V gene is TRBV12-5, the J gene TRBJ1-1; no clear D. CDR1 and CDR2 from the germline V gene are LGHNT and FRNRAP. The V and J ends lost 3 bases and 5 bases respectively, with 22 bases between them. The CDR3 covers 17 residues. Here the CDR3 DNA reads TGTGCTAGTGGTTTTCGACCCGGGCGGACCGCGATAACTGAAGCTTTCTTT. It is translated as CASGFRPGRTAITEAFF.

The J gene is TRBJ1-2, the V gene TRBV7-9; unclear D gene. Per germline, CDR1 SEHNR and CDR2 FQNEAQ (reference sequence). The CDR3 loop spans 13 amino acids. V was cut by 1 base and J by 6 bases, with 9 bases left in between. The CDR3 nucleotides read TGTGCCAGCAGCTTAGGACAAGTCCATGGCTACACCTTC. Amino acid sequence: CASSLGQVHGYTF.